The text below deals with one T cell receptor (beta chain). The data derive from a study of T cell changes during pregnancy in multiple sclerosis. Profiling relied on immunoSEQ multiplex PCR, and the TCRdb table lists in-frame clones only, not all of them. The data show 83,000 or so clones, over 85% seen once. V was trimmed by 0 bases and J by 12 bases, leaving 16 bases between them. From germline, CDR1 is SGHKS and CDR2 YYEKEE (reference sequence). This CDR3 is 14 amino acids long. The chain employs TRBV5-5 and TRBJ2-1; D is unclear. The receptor was isolated from a female donor in good health, enrolled as a control in a pregnancy study. The sample was peripheral blood, taken after pregnancy. The CDR3 nucleotides read TGTGCCAGCAGCTTGGGGTCGGTATCCTATGGGCAGTTCTTC. Translated: CASSLGSVSYGQFF. The complete variable domain, with remaining parts taken from reference TRBV5-5 and TRBJ2-1, reads DAGVTQSPTHLIKTRGQQVTLRCSPISGHKSVSWYQQVLGQGPQFIFQYYEKEERGRGNFPDRFSARQFPNYSSELNVNALLLGDSALYLCASSLGSVSYGQFFGPGTRLTVL.